A single sample is the source of the 29 T cell receptor beta chains below, sequenced in a study of T-cell memory formation after mild COVID-19. Each CDR3 protein gets one entry after TCRdb re-called the 5' RACE reads with MiXCR. Among fewer than 200,000 distinct CDR3 sequences listed, 10% to 15% were seen once. Input material: PBMCs or a T cell subset sorted from them (not recorded which). The receptors come from a man aged 18 to 29 who had mild COVID-19 (a few samples of this study predate the infection). Cell type and time point are not known.

This chain links TRBV5-4 with TRBJ1-4, with 10 bases matching TRBD1. V shed 2 bases and J 11 bases; nucleotides not matched to a gene: 9. The CDR3 runs to 15 residues. Germline assignment: CDR1 SGHNT and CDR2 YYREEE (reference sequence). CDR3 coding DNA: TGTGCCAGCAGCTTTGAGGGGGACAGGGGAGGCAAACTGTTTTTT. Its translation is CASSFEGDRGGKLFF.

This clonotype appeared a few times. The rearrangement joins TRBV30 to TRBJ1-2; no reliable D call. The CDR3 is 13 residues long. The germline V gene encodes CDR1 GTSNPN and CDR2 SVGIG (reference sequence). V dropped 1 base and J dropped 4 bases, with 10 bases sitting between them. This CDR3 is CAWSGGIGYGYTF. Here the CDR3 DNA reads TGTGCCTGGAGTGGAGGGATAGGCTATGGCTACACCTTC.

The genes are TRBV6-5 and TRBJ1-3; no clear D. The CDR3 has 13 residues. From germline, CDR1 is MNHEY and CDR2 SVGAGI. V shed 6 bases and J shed 2 bases, with 8 bases lying between them. The CDR3 sequence: CASRSIPGNTIYF. The CDR3 DNA reads TGTGCCAGCAGATCGATACCTGGAAACACCATATATTTT.

This rearrangement joins TRBV5-1 to TRBJ1-1; no reliable D call. The germline V gene has CDR1 SGHRS and CDR2 YFSETQ. The CDR3 loop spans 12 amino acids. V was trimmed by 4 bases and J by 8 bases, leaving 12 bases between them. As DNA, the CDR3 is TGCGCCAGCAGCCTGGCGGGCAGGGAAGCTTTCTTT. Translated: CASSLAGREAFF.

This clonotype was seen a few times. The J gene is TRBJ2-3, the V gene TRBV12-3 or TRBV12-4, with 7 nucleotides matching TRBD2. This CDR3 has 15 residues. V trimming: 6 bases; J trimming: 9 bases; junction bases outside the gene matches: 15. CDR3 protein: CASRKTEMHGGTQYF. The CDR3 DNA is TGTGCCAGCAGAAAGACCGAAATGCACGGGGGGACGCAGTATTTT.

The chain combines TRBV5-1 with TRBJ2-5; either TRBD1 or TRBD2 may fit D (5 bases each). There are 15 residues in the CDR3. CDR1 and CDR2 (germline): SGHRS, YFSETQ. V gave up 0 bases and J gave up 4 bases, with 13 bases separating them. The CDR3 spells CASSLDGDPVETQYF. The CDR3 DNA reads as TGCGCCAGCAGCTTGGATGGGGACCCGGTAGAGACCCAGTACTTC.

There are a few counts of this clonotype. The rearrangement joins TRBV2 to TRBJ1-2; TRBD1 matches 7 bases. With V trimmed by 8 bases and J by 13 bases, 16 bases remained unmatched. The V gene's germline CDR1 is SNHLY and CDR2 FYNNEI. The CDR3 is made up of 13 amino acids. CDR3 bases: TGTGCCAGCCTAAATAGTCTGGGGACAGCAGCCACCTTC. This encodes CASLNSLGTAATF.

This clonotype was seen a handful of times. The chain employs TRBV28 and TRBJ2-4; weak D call: TRBD2 (7 bases). The V end lost 6 bases, the J end lost 0 bases, and 12 bases lay between the germline ends. Germline V gives CDR1 MDHEN, CDR2 SYDVKM. The CDR3 loop spans 15 amino acids. CDR3 residues: CASRMGGAAKNIQYF. CDR3 sequence (DNA): TGTGCCAGCAGAATGGGGGGGGCAGCCAAAAACATTCAGTACTTC.

This clonotype showed up just a few times. This chain joins TRBV20-1 and TRBJ2-1; 10 positions match TRBD1. V dropped 0 bases and J dropped 6; count of bases not matched to a gene: 8. CDR3 size: 16 residues. Germline CDR1 is DFQATT and CDR2 is SNEGSKA (reference sequence). The DNA of the CDR3 is TGCAGTGCTAGAGATCCCCGGGACAGGGGCGGCAATGAGCAGTTCTTC. Residues: CSARDPRDRGGNEQFF.

The rearrangement uses TRBV4-1 and TRBJ2-1, with 8 bases aligning to TRBD2. The trim removed 0 bases at V and 1 base at J, leaving 5 bases unmatched. Germline assignment: CDR1 MGHRA and CDR2 YSYEKL. This CDR3 contains 17 residues. As DNA, the CDR3 is TGCGCCAGCAGCCAAGAAGGCGGGGGGTGGTCCTACAATGAGCAGTTCTTC. Residues: CASSQEGGGWSYNEQFF.

This clonotype was seen a few times. This chain uses TRBV7-3 with TRBJ2-3; tentative D call: TRBD2 (6 bases). Trimming stripped 7 bases from V and 1 base from J, with 12 bases between. This CDR3 has 14 residues. Looked up from germline, CDR1 is SGHTA and CDR2 is FQGTGA. CDR3 nucleotide sequence: TGTGCCAGCACCCCCGGGGGAGGCACAGATACGCAGTATTTT. Translated, it gives CASTPGGGTDTQYF.

This clonotype was recorded a few times. V gene TRBV4-1 combines with J gene TRBJ1-1; 9 bases agree with TRBD1. CDR1 is MGHRA, CDR2 YSYEKL, per germline. The CDR3 is 15 amino acids. V lost 4 bases to trimming and J lost 5 bases; unmatched junction nucleotides: 8. The CDR3 region is CASSRGQGPSTEAFF. The CDR3 DNA is TGCGCCAGCAGCCGAGGACAGGGGCCGTCTACTGAAGCTTTCTTT.

Only a few counts were recorded for this clonotype. The rearrangement links TRBV7-2 to TRBJ1-2; D is unclear. The CDR3 consists of 14 residues. From germline, CDR1 is SGHTA and CDR2 FQGNSA. Trimming took 2 bases from V and 4 from J, leaving 11 bases between them. The CDR3 nucleotides read TGTGCCAGCAGCTTACTCTCAGACGGCTATGGCTACACCTTC. Translating it yields CASSLLSDGYGYTF.

This clonotype was picked up a small number of times. The chain carries TRBV5-1 and TRBJ2-7, with 8 bases that match TRBD2. Germline V lookup: CDR1 SGHRS, CDR2 YFSETQ. Trimming took 4 bases from V and 3 from J; bases not matched to a gene: 3. The CDR3 contains 13 residues. CDR3: CASSPLAVYEQYF. The CDR3 DNA reads as TGCGCCAGCAGCCCACTAGCGGTCTACGAGCAGTACTTC.

This clonotype was counted a few times. This chain links TRBV5-5 with TRBJ2-7; tentative D call: TRBD1 (5 bases). Trimming shortened V by 7 bases and J by 4 bases, and 12 bases separated the two germline ends. The CDR3 runs 12 residues. In germline, CDR1 is SGHKS, CDR2 YYEKEE (reference sequence). DNA for the CDR3: TGTGCCAGCGGTCAGGGTGCGTACGAGCAGTACTTC. Protein product: CASGQGAYEQYF.

The table lists this clonotype with a few counts. V usage is TRBV14 and J usage is TRBJ2-3; D is unclear. This CDR3 region has 13 residues. The V gene lost 4 bases and the J gene lost 7 bases, with 12 bases spanning the gap. Germline V CDR1 and CDR2: SGHDN, FVKESK. CDR3 amino acids: CASSPMQPYTQYF. CDR3 DNA sequence: TGTGCCAGCAGCCCCATGCAGCCCTATACGCAGTATTTT.

The chain recombines TRBV29-1 with TRBJ2-5, with 7 bases that match TRBD2. This CDR3 spans 15 amino acids. Germline V gene data show CDR1 as SQVTM and CDR2 as ANQGSEA. After removal of 0 bases from V and 4 bases from J, the junction contained 8 bases not matched to a gene. CDR3 sequence reads: CSVEDYGRGVETQYF. The CDR3 nucleotides read TGCAGCGTTGAAGACTACGGACGGGGGGTAGAGACCCAGTACTTC.

This clonotype was counted between two and nine times. The chain carries TRBV7-9 and TRBJ2-5, with 7 bases matching TRBD1. CDR1 and CDR2 from the germline V gene are SEHNR and FQNEAQ (reference sequence). The V segment lost 7 bases and the J segment 5 bases; nucleotides outside the gene matches: 7. The CDR3 is 13 amino acids. The CDR3 sequence is CASTESRGETQYF. For the CDR3, the DNA is TGTGCCAGCACCGAAAGCAGGGGGGAGACCCAGTACTTC.

This clonotype turned up a few times. J is TRBJ2-5 and V is TRBV2, with TRBD1 identical over 7 bases. Germline values: CDR1 SNHLY, CDR2 FYNNEI. After removal of 8 bases from V and 1 base from J, the junction contained 4 bases not matched to a gene. This CDR3 is built from 13 residues. CDR3 loop: CASGTEFQETQYF. CDR3 coding DNA: TGTGCCAGCGGGACAGAGTTCCAAGAGACCCAGTACTTC.

This clonotype was counted between two and nine times. This sequence joins TRBV7-8 and TRBJ2-7; 9 bases agree with TRBD2. Germline assignment: CDR1 SGHVS and CDR2 FQNEAQ. The CDR3 consists of 15 residues. Unmatched junction bases numbered 11, after V lost 5 bases and J lost 6 bases. CDR3 in amino acids: CASSLGVAGASEQYF. The CDR3 DNA follows: TGTGCCAGCAGCCTCGGGGTAGCGGGGGCCTCCGAGCAGTACTTC.

This CDR3 reads CASRHVRLGTEAFF. As DNA, the CDR3 is TGTGCCAGCAGGCATGTACGACTAGGCACTGAAGCTTTCTTT. V usage is TRBV11-2 and J usage is TRBJ1-1; D ambiguous. Trimming left V 6 bases short and J 4 bases short, with 15 bases between. The CDR3 is made up of 14 amino acids. Germline CDR1 reads SGHAT; CDR2 reads FQNNGV.

Of note for this clonotype: Its ends do not fully match the called genes, so a read error is possible. This chain joins TRBV3-1 and TRBJ2-2, with D perhaps matching TRBD1 (6 bases). CDR1 and CDR2 from the germline V gene are LGHDT and YNNKEL (reference sequence). The CDR3 spans 15 residues. CDR3: CASSLKTGNAGELFF. The CDR3 coding sequence is TGTGCCAGCAGCCTAAAAACAGGGAACGCCGGGGAGCTGTTTTTT.

This clonotype was counted only a few times. The rearrangement joins TRBV5-6 to TRBJ1-5; 9 bases are shared with TRBD1. The CDR3 has 16 amino acids. Looked up from germline, CDR1 is SGHDT and CDR2 is YYEEEE. The V gene end was trimmed by 2 bases and the J gene end by 1 base; junction bases not matched to a gene: 4. CDR3: CASSFRDRASNQPQHF. CDR3 sequence (DNA): TGTGCCAGCAGCTTTAGGGACAGGGCGAGCAATCAGCCCCAGCATTTT.

This clonotype was recorded a few times. The gene calls are TRBV19 and TRBJ1-1; D may be TRBD1 (6 bases). The CDR3 sequence is 15 residues long. Deletions cut 7 bases from V and 5 bases from J, with 20 bases between. The germline CDR1 and CDR2 sequences are LNHDA and SQIVND (reference sequence). For the CDR3, the DNA is TGTGCCAGTACCCCCTGGGGGGCAACGGGGACTGAAGCTTTCTTT. Protein: CASTPWGATGTEAFF.

V gene TRBV5-1 combines with J gene TRBJ1-1, with TRBD1 matching over 9 bases. The CDR3 is 14 amino acids. Germline trimming cut 3 bases from V and 4 bases from J; bases unmatched to any gene: 4. CDR1 SGHRS and CDR2 YFSETQ come from the germline V gene. CDR3 residues: CASSSQGQGTEAFF. CDR3 DNA: TGCGCCAGCAGCTCCCAGGGACAGGGCACTGAAGCTTTCTTT. Full variable domain (outside the CDR3, taken from reference TRBV5-1 and TRBJ1-1): KAGVTQTPRYLIKTRGQQVTLSCSPISGHRSVSWYQQTPGQGLQFLFEYFSETQRNKGNFPGRFSGRQFSNSRSEMNVSTLELGDSALYLCASSSQGQGTEAFFGQGTRLTVV.

This clonotype occurred a few times. The rearrangement uses TRBV28 and TRBJ2-2; 7 bases match TRBD1. This CDR3 has 15 amino acids. The germline V gene has CDR1 MDHEN and CDR2 SYDVKM. V was pared by 3 bases and J by 6 bases, with 7 bases of the junction left unmatched. CDR3 DNA: TGTGCCAGCAGTTTTCGTCCCCAGGGGGCCGGGGAGCTGTTTTTT. Amino acid sequence: CASSFRPQGAGELFF.

This chain uses TRBV27 with TRBJ2-3; unclear D gene. Trimming shortened V by 3 bases and J by 5 bases, and 21 bases separated the two germline ends. The germline CDR1 and CDR2 sequences are MNHEY and SMNVEV (reference sequence). There are 17 residues in the CDR3. This chain's CDR3 is CASSLYSNPHMGDTQYF. The DNA for the CDR3 is TGTGCCAGCAGTTTGTACAGTAATCCTCATATGGGAGATACGCAGTATTTT.

This clonotype has just a few counts. The chain combines TRBV28 with TRBJ2-7; D is undetermined. This CDR3 has 14 amino acids. Germline CDR1 reads MDHEN; CDR2 reads SYDVKM. V lost 4 bases to trimming and J lost 5 bases, with 15 bases between them. The CDR3 sequence: CASSYPGQGDEQYF. The CDR3 DNA sequence: TGTGCCAGCAGTTATCCGGGTCAAGGAGACGAGCAGTACTTC.

A remark on this clonotype: Compared with germline, one end of the junction differs, possibly owing to a read error. The chain combines TRBV29-1 with TRBJ2-1; no firm D call. Germline CDR1 is SQVTM and CDR2 is ANQGSEA. The CDR3 has 10 amino acids. DNA for the CDR3: TGCAGCGCCCTGCCGTTGTCACAGAGCTTC. Protein: CSALPLSQSF.